What follows describes a single T cell receptor beta chain. The sample comes from a study of blood T cells in healthy people across ages. Germline CDR1 MGHDK, CDR2 SYGVNS. The CDR3 runs to 17 residues. Trimming shortened V by 3 bases and J by 3 bases, and 19 bases separated the two germline ends. Primers used in a second PCR of about 6 to 12 cycles were a sample-barcoded 5' primer and a J-beta primer mix. Using its own MiXCR run on the 5' RACE reads, TCRdb lists one record per CDR3 protein. The table records about 1.4 million distinct CDR3 sequences, roughly 64% of them present only once. This receptor was identified in a man younger than 35 in good health. What was sequenced was blood. This chain links TRBV25-1 with TRBJ2-3; D may be TRBD1 (6 bases). The CDR3 spells CASSELGAGAGTDTQYF. DNA for the CDR3: TGTGCCAGCAGTGAGTTGGGGGCAGGTGCCGGAACAGATACGCAGTATTTT.